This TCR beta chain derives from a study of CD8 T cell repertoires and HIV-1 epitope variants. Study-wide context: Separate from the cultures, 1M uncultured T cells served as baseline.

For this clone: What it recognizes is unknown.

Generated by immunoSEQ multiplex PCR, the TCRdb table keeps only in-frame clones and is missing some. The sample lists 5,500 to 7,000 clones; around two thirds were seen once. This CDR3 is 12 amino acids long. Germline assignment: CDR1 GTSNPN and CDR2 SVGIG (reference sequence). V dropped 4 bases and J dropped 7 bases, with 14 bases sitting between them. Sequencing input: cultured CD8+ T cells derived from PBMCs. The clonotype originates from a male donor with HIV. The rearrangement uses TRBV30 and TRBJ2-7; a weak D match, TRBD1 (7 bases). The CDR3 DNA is TGTGCCTGGACAACAGGGGCGGGGGAGCAGTACTTC. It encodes CAWTTGAGEQYF.